The 20 T cell receptor beta chains below all came from one sample that was sequenced in a study of cytomegalovirus exposure and HLA in healthy donors. PCR used 60 Vbeta primers and 13 Jbeta primers. Profiling relied on immunoSEQ multiplex PCR, and the TCRdb table lists in-frame clones only, not all of them. The sample lists a few hundred thousand clones, more than 65% occurring once. The material sequenced was PBMCs. Receptors were obtained from a woman aged 25-40 years in good health and CMV-seronegative.

The chain employs TRBV6-1 and TRBJ2-3, with 7 bases lining up with TRBD1. CDR1 is MNHNS and CDR2 is SASEGT in the germline V gene. This CDR3 comprises 13 residues. V lost 8 bases, J lost 5 bases, and 7 bases stayed unmatched. The CDR3 reads CASSTTGVDTQYF. The CDR3 DNA sequence: TGTGCCAGCTCAACTACAGGGGTAGATACGCAGTATTTT.

CDR3 sequence: CACRTGWGYTF. The CDR3 nucleotides read TGTGCCTGTAGGACAGGGTGGGGCTACACCTTC. The chain links TRBV30 to TRBJ1-2; 8 bases align to TRBD1. The V and J ends lost 6 bases and 8 bases, in that order; junction bases with no gene match: 5. The CDR3 extends over 11 amino acids. Germline V gene sequence: CDR1 GTSNPN, CDR2 SVGIG (reference sequence).

The chain carries TRBV10-3 and TRBJ2-7; 9 nucleotides match TRBD2. The CDR3 runs 16 residues. The J segment lost 4 bases and the V segment lost 7 bases, leaving 14 bases of the junction unmatched. CDR1 and CDR2 from the germline V gene are ENHRY and SYGVKD. CDR3 nucleotide sequence: TGTGCCATCATTAAAACAGCGGGAGGCCCAATTTACGAGCAGTACTTC. Protein: CAIIKTAGGPIYEQYF.

The V call is TRBV30, the J call TRBJ1-3, with 7 bases matching TRBD1. This CDR3 is 17 amino acids long. Germline V gives CDR1 GTSNPN, CDR2 SVGIG (reference sequence). Trimming cost V 0 bases and J 0 bases; bases outside gene matches: 8. The CDR3 protein is CAWSVGAGGFSGNTIYF. The CDR3 DNA reads TGTGCCTGGAGTGTAGGCGCAGGGGGTTTCTCTGGAAACACCATATATTTT.

Only a few counts were recorded for this clone. At one boundary the junction diverges from the germline segment, which might be a read error. This chain joins TRBV7-7 and TRBJ2-2, with a weak D call TRBD1 (5 bases). CDR1 and CDR2 from the germline V gene are SSHAT and FNYEAQ (reference sequence). The CDR3 loop spans 14 amino acids. The CDR3 reads CASSQTGGTGELFF. For the CDR3, the DNA is TGTGCTAGCAGCCAAACAGGCGGCACCGGGGAGCTGTTTTTT.

The CDR3 DNA follows: TGTGCCAGCGCGAAAGGGGGAGAGACCCAGTACTTC. This gives the protein CASAKGGETQYF. The chain recombines TRBV7-8 with TRBJ2-5; weak D call: TRBD1 (6 bases). V was clipped by 8 bases and J by 4 bases, with 11 bases between them. CDR3 length: 12 amino acids. In germline, CDR1 is SGHVS, CDR2 FQNEAQ.

The chain carries TRBV5-1 and TRBJ2-1; D is unclear. The V and J ends lost 0 bases and 12 bases respectively, with 13 bases between them. Germline V gives CDR1 SGHRS, CDR2 YFSETQ. CDR3 length equals 13 residues. The CDR3 here is CASSLADDKRQFF. As DNA, the CDR3 is TGCGCCAGCAGCTTGGCCGACGACAAACGGCAGTTCTTC. Drawing the rest from reference TRBV5-1 and TRBJ2-1, the complete variable domain is KAGVTQTPRYLIKTRGQQVTLSCSPISGHRSVSWYQQTPGQGLQFLFEYFSETQRNKGNFPGRFSGRQFSNSRSEMNVSTLELGDSALYLCASSLADDKRQFFGPGTRLTVL.

For this clone: At one end, the junction sequence differs from germline, possibly due to a read error. The V call is TRBV19, the J call TRBJ1-6; D remains ambiguous. The germline V gene has CDR1 LNHDA and CDR2 SQIVND (reference sequence). This CDR3 is built from 14 residues. CDR3 coding DNA: TGTGACAGTATAAGCGTTTCCGGCCGTTCACCCCTCCACTTT. It encodes CDSISVSGRSPLHF.

The chain is built from TRBV27 and TRBJ1-2; the match to TRBD1 covers 9 bases. From germline, CDR1 is MNHEY and CDR2 SMNVEV (reference sequence). Trimming cost V 5 bases and J 5 bases; bases outside gene matches: 9. The CDR3 covers 15 residues. Written as DNA, the CDR3 is TGTGCCAGCAGTCCCTCTCGACAGGGGGGTTATGGCTACACCTTC. Translated: CASSPSRQGGYGYTF.

This chain joins TRBV6-6 and TRBJ2-4; the D gene is possibly TRBD2 (6 bases). CDR1 is MNHNY and CDR2 is SVGAGI in the germline V gene (reference sequence). The CDR3 loop spans 14 amino acids. V lost 5 bases and J lost 7, with 15 bases in between. CDR3 amino acids: CASSARDLENIQYF. CDR3 DNA sequence: TGTGCCAGCAGTGCCCGGGACTTAGAGAACATTCAGTACTTC.

This chain joins TRBV27 and TRBJ1-1; D is uncertain. The V end lost 3 bases, the J end lost 1 base, and 6 bases lay between the germline ends. The CDR3 contains 13 residues. Germline V gives CDR1 MNHEY, CDR2 SMNVEV (reference sequence). CDR3 bases: TGTGCCAGCAGTTTCAGTGAGAACACTGAAGCTTTCTTT. Encoded protein: CASSFSENTEAFF.

This clone was counted only a few times. The genes are TRBV7-2 and TRBJ2-7; no firm D call. The CDR3 spans 13 residues. Germline CDR1 SGHTA, CDR2 FQGNSA. Trimming removed 4 bases from V and 0 bases from J, with 7 bases in between. CDR3 sequence reads: CASSSRGSYEQYF. The CDR3 DNA reads as TGTGCCAGCAGCTCTCGCGGCTCCTACGAGCAGTACTTC.

V usage is TRBV6-5 and J usage is TRBJ1-6; perhaps TRBD1 as D (5 bases). The V end was cut by 8 bases, the J end by 8 bases, with 13 bases between. Germline loops: CDR1 MNHEY, CDR2 SVGAGI. This CDR3 comprises 13 residues. For the CDR3, the DNA is TGTGCCAGCCAGTGGGGCGGAGATTCACCCCTCCACTTT. Translated: CASQWGGDSPLHF.

J is TRBJ1-3 and V is TRBV5-1, with TRBD1 as a possible D gene (6 bases). V was shortened by 4 bases and J by 4 bases, with 12 bases between the two germline ends. This CDR3 spans 14 amino acids. Germline V gene sequence: CDR1 SGHRS, CDR2 YFSETQ. CDR3 sequence: CASSPGQKGNTIYF. CDR3 nucleotide sequence: TGCGCCAGCAGCCCTGGACAGAAAGGAAACACCATATATTTT.

The sample holds a few counts of this clone. One end of the junction is discordant with germline, which a read error may explain. V and J are TRBV7-9 and TRBJ2-7; a weak D match, TRBD2 (6 bases). CDR3 size: 12 residues. Germline CDR1 and CDR2: SEHNR and FQNEAQ (reference sequence). The CDR3 is CSSRAGRREQYF. The CDR3 nucleotides are TGTTCCAGCAGGGCGGGACGGCGGGAGCAGTACTTC.

The chain carries TRBV10-3 and TRBJ2-3; 9 nucleotides line up with TRBD2. Per germline, CDR1 ENHRY and CDR2 SYGVKD. The CDR3 is made up of 16 amino acids. Trimming removed 0 bases from V and 5 bases from J; junction bases left unmatched: 6. The CDR3 region has the DNA TGTGCCATCAGTGAGTCAAGTAGCGGGAGTAAAGATACGCAGTATTTT. Protein: CAISESSSGSKDTQYF.

A few counts support this clone. The chain combines TRBV14 with TRBJ1-2; 7 positions match TRBD1. The CDR3 has 16 residues. V dropped 4 bases and J dropped 3; count of bases not matched to a gene: 11. Germline V gene lookup returns CDR1 SGHDN and CDR2 FVKESK. The CDR3 is CASSRKIGGTDYGYTF. The CDR3 DNA reads as TGTGCCAGCAGCCGGAAAATAGGCGGGACAGACTATGGCTACACCTTC. The entire variable domain, with the rest obtained from reference TRBV14 and TRBJ1-2, is as follows: EAGVTQFPSHSVIEKGQTVTLRCDPISGHDNLYWYRRVMGKEIKFLLHFVKESKQDESGMPNNRFLAERTGGTYSTLKVQPAELEDSGVYFCASSRKIGGTDYGYTFGSGTRLTVV.

The chain employs TRBV2 and TRBJ2-7; 9 bases match TRBD1. Germline CDR1 reads SNHLY; CDR2 reads FYNNEI. CDR3 length: 16 amino acids. The J segment lost 6 bases and the V segment lost 6 bases, leaving 15 bases of the junction unmatched. The CDR3 bases are TGTGCCAGCAGGTTTACCAGCCGGGACAGGGTAGGCGAGCAGTACTTC. This sequence encodes CASRFTSRDRVGEQYF.

With regard to this clone: The sample has other DNA sequences that encode this CDR3 too. The chain joins TRBV6-6 to TRBJ1-1; no clear D. The CDR3 loop spans 14 amino acids. Germline V gene sequence: CDR1 MNHNY, CDR2 SVGAGI (reference sequence). V gave up 0 bases and J gave up 4 bases, with 9 bases separating them. CDR3 in DNA: TGTGCCAGCAGTTACTCGAGAGGGAGCACTGAAGCTTTCTTT. Protein: CASSYSRGSTEAFF.

The rearrangement links TRBV18 to TRBJ1-1; D is unresolved. Trimming removed 4 bases from V and 4 bases from J, with 7 bases in between. Looked up from germline, CDR1 is KGHSH and CDR2 is LQKENI. The CDR3 runs 12 residues. Written as DNA, the CDR3 is TGTGCCAGCTCACTCGTCGGCACTGAAGCTTTCTTT. Protein sequence: CASSLVGTEAFF.